Listed here are 3 T cell receptor beta chains from one sample, sequenced in a study of beta chain features in type 1 diabetes. Sequencing targeted expressed TCRB transcripts, as all isolated RNA had been reverse transcribed. Sequencing used immunoSEQ multiplex PCR; TCRdb keeps in-frame clones, though not all of them. The table has just over 600,000 clones, 15% to 17% seen once. Specimen: naive CD4+ T cells from blood. These receptors came from a young man in good health.

The chain carries TRBV10-3 and TRBJ2-1; TRBD2 aligns across 12 bases. This CDR3 comprises 18 residues. Germline V CDR1 and CDR2: ENHRY, SYGVKD. The V and J ends lost 7 bases and 0 bases, in that order; junction bases with no gene match: 10. The chain's CDR3 is CAIKGGLAGGISYNEQFF. CDR3 bases: TGTGCCATCAAAGGAGGGCTAGCGGGAGGGATCTCCTACAATGAGCAGTTCTTC.

The CDR3 bases are TGCGCCAGCAGCTTGAATGTCCAGGGCCGAGGCGCTGAAGCTTTCTTT. Its protein product is CASSLNVQGRGAEAFF. The chain combines TRBV5-1 with TRBJ1-1, with a weak D call TRBD1 (5 bases). V dropped 1 base and J dropped 6 bases, with 19 bases sitting between them. Germline CDR1 is SGHRS and CDR2 is YFSETQ. The CDR3 sequence is 16 residues long.

This clone showed up just a few times. The chain combines TRBV14 with TRBJ2-2, with D tentatively TRBD1 (6 bases). The germline V gene encodes CDR1 SGHDN and CDR2 FVKESK. This CDR3 comprises 17 residues. Trimming removed 2 bases at V and 1 base at J, with 14 bases between. Here the CDR3 DNA reads TGTGCCAGCAGCCAAATTGGCGGCAGGGGGAACACCGGGGAGCTGTTTTTT. Translation gives CASSQIGGRGNTGELFF.